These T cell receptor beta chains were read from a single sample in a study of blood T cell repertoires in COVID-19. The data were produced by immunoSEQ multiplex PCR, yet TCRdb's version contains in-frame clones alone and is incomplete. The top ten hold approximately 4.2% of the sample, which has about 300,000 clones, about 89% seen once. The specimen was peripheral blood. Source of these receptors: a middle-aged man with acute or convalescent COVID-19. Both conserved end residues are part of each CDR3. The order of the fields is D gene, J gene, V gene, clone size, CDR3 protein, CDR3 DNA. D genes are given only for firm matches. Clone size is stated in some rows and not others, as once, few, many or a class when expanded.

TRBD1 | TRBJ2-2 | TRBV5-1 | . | CASSSNRGDTGELFF | TGCGCCAGCAGCTCCAACAGGGGGGACACCGGGGAGCTGTTTTTT
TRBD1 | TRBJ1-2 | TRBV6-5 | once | CASRKLRDRVYGYTF | TGTGCCAGCAGGAAACTCCGGGACAGGGTTTATGGCTACACCTTC
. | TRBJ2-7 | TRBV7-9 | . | CASSLAVGVYF | TGTGCCAGCAGCTTAGCTGTCGGTGTGTACTTC
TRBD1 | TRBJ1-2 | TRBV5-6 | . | CASSLETGTAPKYYGYTF | TGTGCCAGCAGCTTGGAAACAGGGACAGCGCCTAAATACTATGGCTACACCTTC
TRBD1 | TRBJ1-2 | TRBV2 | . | CASSGQGAGGYTF | TGTGCCAGCAGTGGACAGGGGGCGGGTGGCTACACCTTC
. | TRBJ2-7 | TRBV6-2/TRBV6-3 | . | CASSYSAGLNEQYF | TGTGCCAGCAGTTACTCGGCAGGGCTCAACGAGCAGTACTTC
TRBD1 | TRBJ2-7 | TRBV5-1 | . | CASSLEGAFWDEQYF | TGCGCCAGCAGCTTGGAGGGGGCCTTCTGGGACGAGCAGTACTTC
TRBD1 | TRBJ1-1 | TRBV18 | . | CASSVRGQMNTEAFF | TGTGCCAGCTCGGTAAGGGGACAGATGAACACTGAAGCTTTCTTT
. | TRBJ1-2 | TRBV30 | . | CAWSLGPKGYTF | TGTGCCTGGAGTTTGGGCCCGAAGGGCTACACCTTC
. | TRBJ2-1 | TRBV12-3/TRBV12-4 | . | CASSLSVYNEQFF | TGTGCCAGCAGTTTATCTGTCTACAATGAGCAGTTCTTC
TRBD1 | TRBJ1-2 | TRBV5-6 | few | CASSYRDRQGGYTF | TGTGCCAGCAGCTATCGGGACAGGCAGGGTGGCTACACCTTC
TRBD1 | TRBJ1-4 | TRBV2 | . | CASSATGVPNEKLFF | TGTGCCAGCAGTGCGACAGGGGTGCCTAATGAAAAACTGTTTTTT
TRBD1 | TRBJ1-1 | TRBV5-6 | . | CASSSEPGQGGTTEAFF | TGTGCCAGCAGCTCGGAGCCGGGACAGGGGGGGACCACTGAAGCTTTCTTT
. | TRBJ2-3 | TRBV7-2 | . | CASSLSVGGQYTQYF | TGTGCCAGCAGCTTAAGTGTGGGGGGGCAATATACGCAGTATTTT
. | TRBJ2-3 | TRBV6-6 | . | CASYPSGIGGDTQYF | TGTGCCAGCTACCCTTCGGGGATTGGGGGGGATACGCAGTATTTT
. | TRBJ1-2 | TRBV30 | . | CACDYGYTF | TGTGCCTGCGACTATGGCTACACCTTC
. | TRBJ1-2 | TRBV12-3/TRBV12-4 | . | CASVRQTYGYTF | TGTGCCAGCGTAAGACAGACTTATGGCTACACCTTC
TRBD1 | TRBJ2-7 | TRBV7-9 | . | CASSLGQGRFYEQYF | TGTGCCAGCAGCCTTGGACAGGGCAGGTTCTACGAGCAGTACTTC
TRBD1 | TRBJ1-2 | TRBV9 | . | CASSVVGGYRYTF | TGTGCCAGCAGCGTAGTAGGGGGCTATCGCTACACCTTC
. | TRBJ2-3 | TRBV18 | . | CASSPTNTDTQYF | TGTGCCAGCTCACCAACAAACACAGATACGCAGTATTTT
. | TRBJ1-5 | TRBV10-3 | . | CAISESGDRDQPQHF | TGTGCCATCAGTGAGTCCGGGGATCGGGATCAGCCCCAGCATTTT
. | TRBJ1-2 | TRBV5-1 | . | CASSLGQPYYGYTF | TGCGCCAGCAGCTTGGGACAGCCGTACTATGGCTACACCTTC
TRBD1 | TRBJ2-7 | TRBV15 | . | CATSRPGTGSLEQYF | TGTGCCACCAGCAGGCCCGGGACAGGATCCCTCGAGCAGTACTTC
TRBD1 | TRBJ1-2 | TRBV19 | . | CASSPPGTGGVRGYTF | TGTGCCAGTAGTCCCCCCGGGACAGGCGGAGTAAGAGGCTACACCTTC
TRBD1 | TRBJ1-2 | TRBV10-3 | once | CAISDRDRGGYTF | TGTGCCATCAGTGACCGGGACAGGGGAGGCTACACCTTC
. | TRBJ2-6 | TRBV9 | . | CASSFGGGISGANVLTF | TGTGCCAGCAGTTTTGGGGGCGGCATCTCTGGGGCCAACGTCCTGACTTTC
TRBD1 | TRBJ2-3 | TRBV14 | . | CASSQDRGTAIADTQYF | TGTGCCAGCAGCCAAGATAGGGGGACAGCAATCGCAGATACGCAGTATTTT
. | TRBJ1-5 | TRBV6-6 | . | CASSYGGKGQPQHF | TGTGCCAGCAGTTACGGAGGGAAGGGCCAGCCCCAGCATTTT
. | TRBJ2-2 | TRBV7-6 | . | CASSLNPGLTGELFF | TGTGCCAGCAGCTTAAACCCAGGGTTGACCGGGGAGCTGTTTTTT
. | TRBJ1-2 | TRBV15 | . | CATSREIDMTYGYTF | TGTGCCACCAGCAGAGAAATCGACATGACCTATGGCTACACCTTC
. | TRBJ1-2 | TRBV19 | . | CASSMVTGGLGGYTF | TGTGCCAGTAGTATGGTCACGGGGGGCTTGGGTGGCTACACCTTC
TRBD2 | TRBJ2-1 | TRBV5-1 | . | CASSVLAGGYNEQFF | TGCGCCAGCAGCGTCCTAGCGGGGGGCTACAATGAGCAGTTCTTC
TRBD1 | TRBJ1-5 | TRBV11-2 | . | CASSLVRAATGEPQPQHF | TGTGCCAGCAGCTTAGTTAGAGCTGCGACAGGGGAACCCCAGCCCCAGCATTTT
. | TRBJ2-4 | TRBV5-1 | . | CASSLQGRGDIQYF | TGCGCCAGCAGCCTCCAGGGCCGCGGAGACATTCAGTACTTC
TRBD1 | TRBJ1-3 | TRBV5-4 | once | CASSPDRGDTIYF | TGTGCCAGCAGCCCGGACAGGGGCGACACCATATATTTT
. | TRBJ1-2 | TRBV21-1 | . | CAREIRGYGYTF | TGTGCCAGAGAGATTCGCGGCTATGGCTACACCTTC
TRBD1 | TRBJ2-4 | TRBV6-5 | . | CASRQGVAKNIQYF | TGTGCCAGCAGGCAGGGGGTAGCCAAAAACATTCAGTACTTC
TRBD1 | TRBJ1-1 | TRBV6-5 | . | CASIKPGGDSAFF | TGTGCCAGCATTAAGCCAGGGGGTGATTCAGCTTTCTTT
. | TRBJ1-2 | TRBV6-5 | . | CASNRPGGYGYTF | TGTGCCAGCAACCGACCCGGGGGGTATGGCTACACCTTC
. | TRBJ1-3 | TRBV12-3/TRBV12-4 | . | CASSFSVGNTIYF | TGTGCCAGCAGTTTTTCCGTGGGAAACACCATATATTTT
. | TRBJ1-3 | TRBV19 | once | CASSPRGGWGNTIYF | TGTGCCAGTAGTCCTCGTGGAGGGTGGGGAAACACCATATATTTT
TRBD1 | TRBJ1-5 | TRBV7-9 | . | CASSLVVITGDNQPQHF | TGTGCCAGCAGCTTAGTCGTAATAACAGGGGACAATCAGCCCCAGCATTTT
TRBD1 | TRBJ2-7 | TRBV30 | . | CASGQGEKQYF | TGTGCCTCCGGACAGGGGGAGAAGCAGTACTTC
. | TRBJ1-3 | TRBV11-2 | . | CASSSRGTPTSSGNTIYF | TGTGCCAGCAGCTCAAGGGGGACACCTACGAGCTCTGGAAACACCATATATTTT
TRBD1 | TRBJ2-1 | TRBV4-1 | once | CASRQGDEQFF | TGCGCCAGTCGACAGGGAGACGAGCAGTTCTTC
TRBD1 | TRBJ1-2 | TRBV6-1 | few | CASSEAYDRVGYTF | TGTGCCAGCAGTGAAGCCTACGACAGGGTTGGCTACACCTTC